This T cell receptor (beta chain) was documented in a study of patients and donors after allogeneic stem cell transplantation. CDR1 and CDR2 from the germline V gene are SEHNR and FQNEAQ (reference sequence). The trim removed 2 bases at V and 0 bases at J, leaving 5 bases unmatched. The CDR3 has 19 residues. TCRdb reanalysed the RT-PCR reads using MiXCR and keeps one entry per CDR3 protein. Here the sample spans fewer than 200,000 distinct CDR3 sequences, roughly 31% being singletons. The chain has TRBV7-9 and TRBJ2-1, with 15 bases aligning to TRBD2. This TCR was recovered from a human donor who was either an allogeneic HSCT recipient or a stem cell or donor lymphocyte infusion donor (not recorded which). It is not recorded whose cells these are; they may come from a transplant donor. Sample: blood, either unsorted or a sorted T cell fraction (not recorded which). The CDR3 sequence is CASSLPGTSGRSSYNEQFF. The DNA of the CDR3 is TGTGCCAGCAGCTTACCCGGGACTAGCGGGAGGAGCTCCTACAATGAGCAGTTCTTC.